This passage covers 14 T cell receptor beta chains from one sample sequenced in a study of Graves' ophthalmopathy and Graves' hyperthyroidism. RNA transcripts yielded amplified TCR beta CDR3 regions. Investigators did first-round RT-PCR with HTBI primers, then second-round multiplex PCR. Using its own MiXCR run on the multiplex PCR reads, TCRdb lists one record per CDR3 protein. Here the sample spans nearly 400,000 distinct CDR3 sequences, about 18% being singletons. The sample taken for sequencing was peripheral blood. The receptors derive from a woman between 18 and 29 years old with Graves' ophthalmopathy.

This clonotype was found many times. The chain links TRBV24-1 to TRBJ2-6, with a tentative D call TRBD1 (5 bases). The germline V and J ends were trimmed by 2 bases and 2 bases, with 6 bases remaining between them. The CDR3 is 15 residues long. Germline V CDR1 and CDR2: KGHDR, SFDVKD. Here the CDR3 DNA reads TGTGCCACCAGTGATTCAGGGACTGGGGCCAACGTCCTGACTTTC. Translation: CATSDSGTGANVLTF.

This clonotype was counted at least ten times. This chain joins TRBV20-1 and TRBJ2-4; maybe TRBD1 (5 bases). Trimming shortened V by 0 bases and J by 11 bases, and 17 bases separated the two germline ends. The CDR3 has 14 residues. Germline CDR1 and CDR2: DFQATT and SNEGSKA (reference sequence). The CDR3 coding sequence is TGCAGTGCTAGAGATAGAGGCAGGGTCCTCCTTCAGTACTTC. Its translation: CSARDRGRVLLQYF.

This clonotype was seen many times. The V gene is TRBV30, the J gene TRBJ2-7; 9 nucleotides line up with TRBD2. Germline CDR1 is GTSNPN and CDR2 is SVGIG (reference sequence). The CDR3 has 14 residues. V lost 2 bases and J lost 3; bases outside the gene matches: 5. CDR3 in amino acids: CAWSSGLARYEQYF. The CDR3 DNA is TGTGCCTGGAGTTCAGGACTAGCGCGCTACGAGCAGTACTTC.

This clonotype was found many times. The V call is TRBV27, the J call TRBJ2-7, with D perhaps TRBD2 (5 bases). Trimming left V 2 bases short and J 0 bases short, with 11 bases between. Germline V gene data show CDR1 as MNHEY and CDR2 as SMNVEV (reference sequence). The CDR3 length is 15 residues. The CDR3 DNA follows: TGTGCCAGCAGTTTAGTGTCGGGGAACTCCTACGAGCAGTACTTC. Translated, it gives CASSLVSGNSYEQYF.

At least ten counts were recorded for this clonotype. The chain uses TRBV28 and TRBJ1-1, with 8 bases identical to TRBD1. The CDR3 spans 14 residues. In germline, CDR1 is MDHEN, CDR2 SYDVKM. The V segment lost 8 bases and the J segment 4 bases; nucleotides outside the gene matches: 9. This CDR3 reads CASFPGQGLTEAFF. The CDR3 nucleotides are TGTGCCAGCTTTCCCGGACAGGGCCTCACTGAAGCTTTCTTT.

This clonotype was observed many times. The genes are TRBV11-1 and TRBJ1-2; tentatively, D is TRBD1 (5 bases). The CDR3 contains 16 residues. Germline V gene sequence: CDR1 SGHAT, CDR2 FQDESV (reference sequence). Trimming shortened V by 3 bases and J by 4 bases, and 18 bases separated the two germline ends. CDR3 sequence reads: CASSLGGPGPGYGYTF. In DNA, the CDR3 is TGTGCCAGCAGCTTGGGGGGACCGGGACCTGGCTATGGCTACACCTTC. Filled out from reference TRBV11-1 and TRBJ1-2, the complete variable domain reads EAEVAQSPRYKITEKSQAVAFWCDPISGHATLYWYRQILGQGPELLVQFQDESVVDDSQLPKDRFSAERLKGVDSTLKIQPAELGDSAMYLCASSLGGPGPGYGYTFGSGTRLTVV.

This clonotype was picked up a small number of times. This chain connects TRBV3-1 to TRBJ2-7, with 10 bases aligning to TRBD2. The CDR3 covers 17 residues. Trimming at V came to 2 bases and at J to 3 bases, leaving 10 bases not matched to a gene. Germline V CDR1 and CDR2: LGHDT, YNNKEL (reference sequence). The CDR3 loop is CASSQPIAGGADYEQYF. The CDR3 nucleotides are TGTGCCAGCAGCCAACCAATAGCGGGAGGTGCGGACTACGAGCAGTACTTC.

Ten or more counts support this clonotype. The chain uses TRBV10-2 and TRBJ2-7, with 7 bases fitting TRBD1. From germline, CDR1 is WSHSY and CDR2 SAAADI. The CDR3 extends over 15 amino acids. The V and J ends lost 6 bases and 1 base, in that order; junction bases with no gene match: 9. CDR3 in DNA: TGCGCCAGCAGCGCCAGGACAGGCCCTTCCTACGAGCAGTACTTC. Its translation is CASSARTGPSYEQYF.

This chain joins TRBV10-3 and TRBJ2-2; possible D gene TRBD2, 6 bases. Trimming pared 10 bases from V and 4 bases from J, leaving 19 bases between. The CDR3 is 15 amino acids. Germline loops: CDR1 ENHRY, CDR2 SYGVKD. CDR3 residues: CATTPSDPTTGELFF. The CDR3, as DNA: TGTGCCACAACACCTAGCGACCCGACCACCGGGGAGCTGTTTTTT.

A word on this clonotype: At one boundary the junction diverges from the germline segment, which might be a read error. The chain uses TRBV12-3 or TRBV12-4 and TRBJ2-5; 12 nucleotides align to TRBD1. The CDR3 loop spans 14 amino acids. CDR3 region: CVSSWDRGQETQYF. CDR3 nucleotide sequence: TGTGTCAGCAGTTGGGACAGGGGGCAGGAGACCCAGTACTTC.

The chain employs TRBV29-1 and TRBJ2-5, with 9 nucleotides matching TRBD1. There are 14 residues in the CDR3. Germline assignment: CDR1 SQVTM and CDR2 ANQGSEA. The junction had 11 bases not matched to a gene; V was cut back by 7 bases and J by 5 bases. CDR3 bases: TGCAGCGCCAGGACAGGGGAAGTTTACGAGACCCAGTACTTC. Encoded protein: CSARTGEVYETQYF.

This clonotype has a count of ten or more. The V gene is TRBV12-3 or TRBV12-4, the J gene TRBJ1-2; D not resolved. The length of the CDR3 is 13 residues. With 2 bases removed from V and 8 bases from J, the gap between germline ends came to 12 bases. CDR3 in DNA: TGTGCCAGCAGTTTACCGCTATCGAAGGGCTACACCTTC. Translated: CASSLPLSKGYTF.

This clonotype was observed many times. The J gene is TRBJ1-1, the V gene TRBV29-1, with a tentative D call TRBD1 (5 bases). The V end lost 6 bases, the J end lost 6 bases, and 26 bases lay between the germline ends. CDR1 is SQVTM and CDR2 is ANQGSEA in the germline V gene. CDR3 length equals 16 residues. CDR3 bases: TGCAGCGTGGAGGGGTATAGGGGAGACCTAGGGGCTGAAGCTTTCTTT. It specifies CSVEGYRGDLGAEAFF.

This clonotype was picked up many times. CDR3 residues: CAWSPSQGRRTEAFF. CDR3 DNA sequence: TGTGCCTGGAGTCCCAGTCAGGGAAGGAGAACTGAAGCTTTCTTT. The chain joins TRBV30 to TRBJ1-1; weak D call: TRBD1 (5 bases). The CDR3 has 15 amino acids. Germline V CDR1 and CDR2: GTSNPN, SVGIG (reference sequence). V lost 2 bases, J lost 5 bases, and 18 bases lay in between.